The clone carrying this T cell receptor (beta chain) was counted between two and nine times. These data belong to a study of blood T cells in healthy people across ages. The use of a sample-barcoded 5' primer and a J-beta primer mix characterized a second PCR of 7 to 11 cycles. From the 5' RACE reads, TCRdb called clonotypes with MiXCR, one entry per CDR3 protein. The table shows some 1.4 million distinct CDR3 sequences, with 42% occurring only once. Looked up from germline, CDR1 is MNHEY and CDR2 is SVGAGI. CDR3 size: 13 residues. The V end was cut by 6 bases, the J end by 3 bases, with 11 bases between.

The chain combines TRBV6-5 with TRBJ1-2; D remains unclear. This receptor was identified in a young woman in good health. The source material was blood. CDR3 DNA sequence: TGTGCCAGCAGGCGGACGTCCGACTATGGCTACACCTTC. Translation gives CASRRTSDYGYTF.